The 6 T cell receptor beta chains presented below share a single source sample, sequenced in a study of blood T cell repertoires in COVID-19. Measured with immunoSEQ multiplex PCR; TCRdb has only the in-frame clones, and not every one. Here the sample spans 100,000 to 120,000 clones, 85% being singletons. Sequencing was performed on peripheral blood. Every receptor here comes from a woman aged 55 to 70 with COVID-19, enrolled during active disease.

J is TRBJ2-5 and V is TRBV6-5; the match to TRBD1 covers 10 bases. Unmatched junction bases numbered 5, after V lost 6 bases and J lost 4 bases. Germline CDR1 is MNHEY and CDR2 is SVGAGI. The CDR3 runs to 14 residues. Here the CDR3 DNA reads TGTGCCAGCAGCTCGGGACAGGGGCCAGAGACCCAGTACTTC. Protein sequence: CASSSGQGPETQYF.

The gene calls are TRBV27 and TRBJ1-3, with D hard to call. CDR3 length: 13 amino acids. The V gene's germline CDR1 is MNHEY and CDR2 SMNVEV (reference sequence). Trimming removed 5 bases from V and 2 bases from J, with 7 bases in between. The CDR3: CASSPEPGNTIYF. DNA for the CDR3: TGTGCCAGCAGTCCAGAACCTGGAAACACCATATATTTT.

The CDR3 region has the DNA TGTGCCAGCAGCTTGACTAGCGGGAGCTCCTACGAGCAGTACTTC. Translated, it gives CASSLTSGSSYEQYF. The chain couples TRBV6-6 to TRBJ2-7, with TRBD2 identical over 12 bases. There are 15 residues in the CDR3. V lost 6 bases to trimming and J lost 0 bases; unmatched junction nucleotides: 3. CDR1 and CDR2 from the germline V gene are MNHNY and SVGAGI (reference sequence).

This clone turned up a few times. The rearrangement links TRBV13 to TRBJ2-1, with D possibly matching TRBD2 (7 bases). Germline V gene sequence: CDR1 PRHDT, CDR2 FYEKMQ (reference sequence). V lost 6 bases to trimming and J lost 3 bases, with 9 bases between them. CDR3 length: 13 amino acids. CDR3 in amino acids: CASRRGGYNEQFF. The DNA of the CDR3 is TGTGCCAGCAGGAGGGGGGGCTACAATGAGCAGTTCTTC.

The chain joins TRBV19 to TRBJ1-5, with 8 nucleotides matching TRBD1. The CDR3 runs 15 residues. The trim removed 2 bases at V and 6 bases at J, leaving 6 bases unmatched. Germline CDR1 reads LNHDA; CDR2 reads SQIVND (reference sequence). CDR3 loop: CASSIRAGGLQPQHF. The DNA for the CDR3 is TGTGCCAGTAGTATAAGGGCAGGGGGCCTTCAGCCCCAGCATTTT.

The chain carries TRBV6-2 or TRBV6-3 and TRBJ2-3; TRBD1 matches 7 bases. Germline trimming cut 6 bases from V and 3 bases from J; bases unmatched to any gene: 6. The CDR3 runs 14 residues. CDR1 is MNHEY, CDR2 SVGEGT, per germline. CDR3 DNA sequence: TGTGCCAGCAGCCCAGACAGGGAAACAGATACGCAGTATTTT. Residues: CASSPDRETDTQYF.